A single sample gave rise to the 23 T cell receptor beta chains below, sequenced in a study of T cell responses to AZD1222 COVID-19 vaccine. Profiled with immunoSEQ multiplex PCR; TCRdb holds only in-frame clones, not every one. The sample contains under 150,000 clones, roughly 89% of which appear only once. Here the sequenced sample was peripheral blood, taken on day 0 of MenACWY control vaccination. The receptors stem from an adult in good health.

The CDR3 here is CASSLGTQDYGYTF. For the CDR3, the DNA is TGTGCCAGCTCACTTGGGACACAAGATTATGGCTACACCTTC. This chain joins TRBV18 and TRBJ1-2; the D gene is possibly TRBD1 (6 bases). V was trimmed by 4 bases and J by 5 bases, leaving 14 bases between them. The V gene's germline CDR1 is KGHSH and CDR2 LQKENI. The CDR3 contains 14 residues.

This clone has just one count. J is TRBJ2-3 and V is TRBV5-8; 13 bases line up with TRBD2. Germline V gene lookup returns CDR1 SGHTS and CDR2 YDEGEE. V was clipped by 3 bases and J by 7 bases; unmatched bases: 5. The CDR3 length is 15 residues. This CDR3 is CASSSRLAGGHTQYF. The CDR3 region has the DNA TGTGCCAGCAGCTCAAGACTAGCGGGAGGTCATACGCAGTATTTT. The complete variable domain, with remaining parts taken from reference TRBV5-8 and TRBJ2-3, reads EAGVTQSPTHLIKTRGQQATLRCSPISGHTSVYWYQQALGLGLQFLLWYDEGEERNRGNFPPRFSGRQFPNYSSELNVNALELEDSALYLCASSSRLAGGHTQYFGPGTRLTVL.

The rearrangement links TRBV7-3 to TRBJ2-7, with D unclear. The CDR3 length is 15 residues. Trimming took off 5 bases at V and 3 bases at J, with 17 bases between the two ends. Germline V lookup: CDR1 SGHTA, CDR2 FQGTGA. CDR3 amino acids: CASSQTPGSLYEQYF. For the CDR3, the DNA is TGTGCCAGCAGCCAGACCCCCGGTTCGCTCTACGAGCAGTACTTC.

The rearrangement links TRBV4-2 to TRBJ2-3; no firm D call. The CDR3 sequence is 18 residues long. Trimming removed 4 bases at V and 4 bases at J, with 24 bases between. The V gene's germline CDR1 is LGHNA and CDR2 YNFKEQ. CDR3 in amino acids: CASSPVGSDEAVADTQYF. CDR3 sequence (DNA): TGTGCCAGCAGCCCCGTCGGTTCGGATGAGGCTGTCGCAGATACGCAGTATTTT.

This clone came up a few times. V and J are TRBV6-5 and TRBJ2-7; D uncertain. Germline V gene data show CDR1 as MNHEY and CDR2 as SVGAGI. V was trimmed by 2 bases and J by 0 bases, leaving 5 bases between them. The CDR3 has 13 amino acids. The CDR3 reads CASSYALSYEQYF. For the CDR3, the DNA is TGTGCCAGCAGTTACGCCCTCTCCTACGAGCAGTACTTC.

The V gene is TRBV6-1, the J gene TRBJ1-1; maybe TRBD1 (5 bases). Germline CDR1 reads MNHNS; CDR2 reads SASEGT. The CDR3 has 12 residues. Deletions cut 10 bases from V and 2 bases from J, with 11 bases between. The CDR3 loop reads CATIGANTEAFF. CDR3 coding DNA: TGTGCCACAATCGGGGCTAACACTGAAGCTTTCTTT.

This CDR3 is CASSWGGTDNQPQHF. CDR3 sequence (DNA): TGTGCCAGTAGCTGGGGAGGGACCGACAATCAGCCCCAGCATTTT. The chain employs TRBV19 and TRBJ1-5, with a possible D match to TRBD1 (5 bases). CDR1 and CDR2 (germline): LNHDA, SQIVND (reference sequence). Trimming left V 6 bases short and J 3 bases short, with 15 bases between. This CDR3 has 15 amino acids.

This clone was detected once. V is TRBV19 and J is TRBJ2-1, with 12 bases matching TRBD2. V lost 5 bases to trimming and J lost 3 bases; unmatched junction nucleotides: 17. The CDR3 consists of 20 residues. Germline lookup yields CDR1 LNHDA and CDR2 SQIVND (reference sequence). CDR3 protein: CASSHRALAGGGGGYNEQFF. For the CDR3, the DNA is TGTGCCAGTAGTCATAGGGCTCTAGCGGGAGGGGGAGGTGGCTACAATGAGCAGTTCTTC.

The CDR3 region has the DNA TGTGCCAGTAGTATAAGATTGACAGGGCGAGCGGCGTCTATCTCTGGGGCCAACGTCCTGACTTTC. This codes for CASSIRLTGRAASISGANVLTF. The chain couples TRBV19 to TRBJ2-6; 7 bases line up with TRBD1. Looked up from germline, CDR1 is LNHDA and CDR2 is SQIVND (reference sequence). Trimming removed 2 bases from V and 0 bases from J; junction bases left unmatched: 19. The CDR3 has 22 residues.

V is TRBV10-3 and J is TRBJ2-1; 11 nucleotides line up with TRBD2. V gave up 0 bases and J gave up 7 bases; unmatched junction bases: 5. The CDR3 runs to 16 residues. Germline-derived CDR1 and CDR2 are ENHRY and SYGVKD. The CDR3 DNA sequence: TGTGCCATCAGTGAGTCACCGGGACTAGCGGTGAATGAGCAGTTCTTC. Its protein product is CAISESPGLAVNEQFF.

The genes are TRBV5-4 and TRBJ2-7; D remains ambiguous. Germline V gene lookup returns CDR1 SGHNT and CDR2 YYREEE (reference sequence). The CDR3 extends over 14 amino acids. Deletions cut 2 bases from V and 4 bases from J, with 13 bases between. This chain's CDR3 is CASSFGLTPYEQYF. The CDR3, as DNA: TGTGCCAGCAGCTTCGGTTTGACCCCTTACGAGCAGTACTTC.

This clone showed up just once. The chain combines TRBV2 with TRBJ2-6; 7 nucleotides align to TRBD1. Germline CDR1 is SNHLY and CDR2 is FYNNEI. The V and J ends lost 7 bases and 4 bases, in that order; junction bases with no gene match: 7. The length of the CDR3 is 15 residues. In nucleotides, the CDR3 is TGTGCCAGCAAACCGACAGGGCCCGGGGCCAACGTCCTGACTTTC. Protein: CASKPTGPGANVLTF.

The J gene is TRBJ2-7, the V gene TRBV10-3, with TRBD2 identical over 8 bases. CDR1 is ENHRY and CDR2 is SYGVKD in the germline V gene. CDR3 length equals 15 residues. V shed 3 bases and J 2 bases; nucleotides not matched to a gene: 6. The CDR3 sequence: CAISEGLASPYEQYF. The CDR3 nucleotides read TGTGCCATCAGTGAAGGACTAGCCTCCCCCTACGAGCAGTACTTC.

The chain is built from TRBV9 and TRBJ2-1; 14 bases fit TRBD2. V lost 4 bases, J lost 6 bases, and 15 bases stayed unmatched. The V gene's germline CDR1 is SGDLS and CDR2 YYNGEE. The CDR3 has 19 amino acids. The DNA for the CDR3 is TGTGCCAGCAGCCCTTATGGGACTAGCGGGAGAATCTTCGTCAATGAGCAGTTCTTC. Its translation: CASSPYGTSGRIFVNEQFF. The whole variable domain, remainder taken from reference TRBV9 and TRBJ2-1, is DSGVTQTPKHLITATGQRVTLRCSPRSGDLSVYWYQQSLDQGLQFLIQYYNGEERAKGNILERFSAQQFPDLHSELNLSSLELGDSALYFCASSPYGTSGRIFVNEQFFGPGTRLTVL.

The J gene is TRBJ2-3, the V gene TRBV27; no reliable D call. Looked up from germline, CDR1 is MNHEY and CDR2 is SMNVEV (reference sequence). V dropped 3 bases and J dropped 5 bases, with 18 bases sitting between them. This CDR3 is 16 amino acids long. The CDR3, as DNA: TGTGCCAGCAGTTTTCGCCAATCAGTCTTCCGAGATACGCAGTATTTT. Translation: CASSFRQSVFRDTQYF.

This chain connects TRBV7-9 to TRBJ1-2; TRBD1 might be the D (5 bases). This CDR3 region has 14 residues. Germline loops: CDR1 SEHNR, CDR2 FQNEAQ (reference sequence). The V and J ends lost 2 bases and 8 bases respectively, with 15 bases between them. The DNA of the CDR3 is TGTGCCAGCAGCTTAAGTGGAGGGGCCCACGGCTACACCTTC. This encodes CASSLSGGAHGYTF.

This rearrangement joins TRBV27 to TRBJ1-1; D unclear. The V gene's germline CDR1 is MNHEY and CDR2 SMNVEV (reference sequence). This CDR3 is 13 amino acids long. The ends were cut back, 0 bases at V and 7 bases at J, with 9 bases in the middle. As DNA, the CDR3 is TGTGCCAGCAGTTTATCCCCCGTCGTTGAAGCTTTCTTT. Protein sequence: CASSLSPVVEAFF.

This chain connects TRBV5-4 to TRBJ2-1; possible D gene TRBD2, 6 bases. Trimming took 4 bases from V and 4 from J, leaving 15 bases between them. Germline values: CDR1 SGHNT, CDR2 YYREEE (reference sequence). This CDR3 has 15 residues. CDR3 coding DNA: TGTGCCAGCAGCCCCTCAGGCGGGATGTACAATGAGCAGTTCTTC. This codes for CASSPSGGMYNEQFF.

V gene TRBV5-4 combines with J gene TRBJ2-7; D is tentatively TRBD1 or TRBD2 (5 bases each). With 1 base removed from V and 1 base from J, the gap between germline ends came to 6 bases. Per the germline V gene, CDR1 is SGHNT and CDR2 is YYREEE (reference sequence). The CDR3 runs 13 residues. CDR3 amino acids: CASSLWGSYEQYF. The DNA of the CDR3 is TGTGCCAGCAGCTTGTGGGGGTCCTACGAGCAGTACTTC.

V gene TRBV5-6 combines with J gene TRBJ1-1; D ambiguous. CDR3 length equals 12 residues. V was shortened by 2 bases and J by 4 bases, with 6 bases between the two germline ends. Germline V gene lookup returns CDR1 SGHDT and CDR2 YYEEEE. The CDR3 loop reads CASSFVGTEAFF. In DNA, the CDR3 is TGTGCCAGCAGCTTTGTCGGCACTGAAGCTTTCTTT.

In this sample, this clone turned up once. This chain links TRBV19 with TRBJ1-4, with no clear D. This CDR3 is 13 amino acids long. The germline V and J ends were trimmed by 7 bases and 7 bases, with 13 bases remaining between them. In germline, CDR1 is LNHDA, CDR2 SQIVND (reference sequence). The DNA of the CDR3 is TGTGCCAGTACGGTAGGCGTAAGTGAAAAACTGTTTTTT. Its translation is CASTVGVSEKLFF.

The V call is TRBV9, the J call TRBJ1-5; the D is unclear. Trimming cost V 0 bases and J 5 bases, with 9 bases left between them. Germline V gene sequence: CDR1 SGDLS, CDR2 YYNGEE. The CDR3 contains 14 residues. CDR3 nucleotide sequence: TGTGCCAGCAGCGTAGCCGTCCCCGATCAGCCCCAGCATTTT. Protein product: CASSVAVPDQPQHF.

This clone was detected a few times. V and J are TRBV6-5 and TRBJ1-1; D is possibly TRBD1 (6 bases). Germline V CDR1 and CDR2: MNHEY, SVGAGI. V was shortened by 2 bases and J by 4 bases, with 14 bases between the two germline ends. CDR3 size: 15 residues. The chain's CDR3 is CASSYMEGEITEAFF. For the CDR3, the DNA is TGTGCCAGCAGTTACATGGAGGGGGAAATCACTGAAGCTTTCTTT.